The 15 T cell receptor beta chains below come from one sample, sequenced in a study of Ad26.COV2.S vaccination and SARS-CoV-2 variants. The protocol was immunoSEQ multiplex PCR, while the TCRdb copy is restricted to in-frame clones and leaves out a portion. The data hold roughly 390,000 clones, with 70% to 90% observed a single time. Stated treatment: approximately 18 received Ad26.COV2.S at low or high dose, single or two shots; 5 received placebo; per-sample allocation not given. Specimens were obtained on day 63 following the first vaccine or placebo injection. The source material was peripheral blood, sampled in a trial of Ad26.COV2.S vaccine versus placebo. The receptors here all came from a person between 18 and 59 years old who received the Ad26.COV2.S COVID-19 vaccine or a placebo.

A single count supports this clone. This chain links TRBV2 with TRBJ1-5; D possibly corresponds to TRBD1 (5 bases). The germline V gene has CDR1 SNHLY and CDR2 FYNNEI. This CDR3 has 16 amino acids. V gave up 7 bases and J gave up 2 bases, with 18 bases separating them. CDR3 nucleotides: TGTGCCAGCACCCCGGGAAGGGGAGGCGGCAATCAGCCCCAGCATTTT. Its protein product is CASTPGRGGGNQPQHF.

V is TRBV5-4 and J is TRBJ2-7, with 9 bases matching TRBD1. In germline, CDR1 is SGHNT, CDR2 YYREEE (reference sequence). J lost 6 bases, V lost 0 bases, and 7 bases had no gene match. This CDR3 has 15 residues. The CDR3 sequence: CASSLGGTGRGEQYF. The CDR3 nucleotides are TGTGCCAGCAGCTTGGGGGGGACAGGGCGTGGCGAGCAGTACTTC.

This chain links TRBV7-9 with TRBJ2-1; possible D gene TRBD2, 5 bases. This CDR3 region has 11 residues. V lost 11 bases to trimming and J lost 8 bases, with 13 bases between them. Germline V gene lookup returns CDR1 SEHNR and CDR2 FQNEAQ (reference sequence). CDR3 in DNA: TGTGCCGACTCTAGGGAGTATGAGCAGTTCTTC. Its protein product is CADSREYEQFF.

V is TRBV29-1 and J is TRBJ2-2, with 8 bases lining up with TRBD1. Unmatched junction bases numbered 4, after V lost 7 bases and J lost 0 bases. Germline loops: CDR1 SQVTM, CDR2 ANQGSEA. The CDR3 is made up of 14 amino acids. DNA of the CDR3: TGCAGCGCAAGGACAGGGTCGAACACCGGGGAGCTGTTTTTT. Amino acids: CSARTGSNTGELFF.

V gene TRBV6-1 combines with J gene TRBJ2-7; D uncertain. V shed 2 bases and J shed 5 bases, with 13 bases lying between them. Germline CDR1 and CDR2: MNHNS and SASEGT. There are 14 residues in the CDR3. In DNA, the CDR3 is TGTGCCAGCAGTGAACTCAATCGCAACAACGAGCAGTACTTC. Protein product: CASSELNRNNEQYF.

V and J are TRBV7-9 and TRBJ1-1; weak D call: TRBD1 (5 bases). CDR3 size: 14 residues. From germline, CDR1 is SEHNR and CDR2 FQNEAQ (reference sequence). Trimming shortened V by 5 bases and J by 0 bases, and 10 bases separated the two germline ends. CDR3 sequence: CASSPGALNTEAFF. The CDR3 bases are TGTGCCAGCAGCCCCGGGGCTCTGAACACTGAAGCTTTCTTT.

Regarding this clone: Mismatch with germline at one junction end may stem from a read error. The V gene is TRBV6-5, the J gene TRBJ2-3; 7 bases agree with TRBD2. CDR3 size: 14 residues. CDR1 is MNHEY, CDR2 SVGAGI, per germline. The CDR3 loop is CASSYSTSKDTQYF. CDR3 DNA sequence: TGTGCCAGCAGTTACTCGACTAGCAAAGATACGCAGTATTTT.

The gene calls are TRBV30 and TRBJ1-1; 8 bases align to TRBD1. V lost 7 bases to trimming and J lost 5 bases; unmatched junction nucleotides: 9. The CDR3 totals 13 residues. Germline V CDR1 and CDR2: GTSNPN, SVGIG (reference sequence). CDR3 residues: CAFLRQGRTEAFF. Here the CDR3 DNA reads TGTGCCTTCCTAAGACAGGGGCGGACTGAAGCTTTCTTT.

CDR3 loop: CASSPPEGGADTGELFF. CDR3 nucleotide sequence: TGCGCCAGCAGCCCTCCCGAGGGTGGGGCGGACACCGGGGAGCTGTTTTTT. This chain uses TRBV4-1 with TRBJ2-2; TRBD1 or TRBD2 may be the D gene (5 bases each). Trimming shortened V by 4 bases and J by 3 bases, and 18 bases separated the two germline ends. Looked up from germline, CDR1 is MGHRA and CDR2 is YSYEKL. This CDR3 is 17 amino acids long.

The V and J genes are TRBV5-1 and TRBJ2-2; D is possibly TRBD1 (5 bases). The CDR3 consists of 14 residues. CDR1 SGHRS and CDR2 YFSETQ come from the germline V gene. Trimming removed 4 bases from V and 6 bases from J, with 13 bases in between. CDR3 region: CASSLSAGPGELFF. CDR3 nucleotide sequence: TGCGCCAGCAGCCTTTCAGCAGGGCCCGGGGAGCTGTTTTTT.

The chain combines TRBV11-2 with TRBJ2-7; 8 positions agree with TRBD1. The CDR3 contains 13 residues. Trimming removed 3 bases from V and 6 bases from J; junction bases left unmatched: 4. CDR1 SGHAT and CDR2 FQNNGV come from the germline V gene. DNA for the CDR3: TGTGCCAGCAGCTTCGGGACAGGCTTCGAGCAGTACTTC. Amino acids: CASSFGTGFEQYF.

The chain joins TRBV19 to TRBJ1-6; 9 bases agree with TRBD1. Trimming took 9 bases from V and 7 from J; bases not matched to a gene: 10. This CDR3 has 15 amino acids. Germline CDR1 and CDR2: LNHDA and SQIVND (reference sequence). In nucleotides, the CDR3 is TGTGCCAGCGGAACTACAGGGGGCGCGAATTCACCCCTCCACTTT. This sequence encodes CASGTTGGANSPLHF.

The chain has TRBV5-4 and TRBJ2-2, with D possibly TRBD2 on 6 matching bases. V was trimmed by 4 bases and J by 3 bases, leaving 10 bases between them. There are 14 residues in the CDR3. Per the germline V gene, CDR1 is SGHNT and CDR2 is YYREEE (reference sequence). The CDR3: CASSGGWDTGELFF. The CDR3 DNA follows: TGTGCCAGCAGCGGAGGGTGGGACACCGGGGAGCTGTTTTTT. Supplemented by reference TRBV5-4 and TRBJ2-2, the full variable domain reads ETGVTQSPTHLIKTRGQQVTLRCSSQSGHNTVSWYQQALGQGPQFIFQYYREEENGRGNFPPRFSGLQFPNYSSELNVNALELDDSALYLCASSGGWDTGELFFGEGSRLTVL.

The chain couples TRBV12-3 or TRBV12-4 to TRBJ2-1; perhaps TRBD2 as D (7 bases). The CDR3 consists of 13 residues. Trimming stripped 5 bases from V and 8 bases from J, with 13 bases between. DNA of the CDR3: TGTGCCAGCAGTCGCGGGGGCTCTGATGAGCAGTTCTTC. It codes for CASSRGGSDEQFF.

This chain connects TRBV18 to TRBJ1-5; D remains unclear. CDR1 and CDR2 (germline): KGHSH, LQKENI. V lost 5 bases and J 5 bases, leaving 13 bases between the germline ends. This CDR3 region has 14 residues. CDR3 loop: CASSADLLDQPQHF. CDR3 sequence (DNA): TGTGCCAGCTCAGCGGACTTGCTAGATCAGCCCCAGCATTTT.